These 13 T cell receptor beta chains were all obtained from the same sample, sequenced in a study of early T cells in non-severe SARS-CoV-2 infection (dated by TCRdb to about 2021). Library preparation used 5' RACE. Instrument used: NextSeq 500. TCRdb ran its own pipeline on the public reads, namely fastp trimming at Q25 and MiXCR clone calling, and kept in-frame beta chains. Merged by CDR3 protein, the rows form single entries marked with the most common genes and DNA. In all, the sample holds around 59,000 distinct CDR3 sequences, and roughly an eighth of those were seen once. The ten largest clonotypes hold about 4% of the sample. The sequencing sample was made of whole blood. The receptors here all came from an adult who was a healthcare worker with PCR-confirmed SARS-CoV-2 infection or an uninfected control (not recorded which).

This clonotype occurred many times. V usage is TRBV10-3 and J usage is TRBJ2-3, with 8 positions matching TRBD2. The CDR3 spans 14 residues. Germline-derived CDR1 and CDR2 are ENHRY and SYGVKD. The V segment lost 2 bases and the J segment 2 bases; nucleotides outside the gene matches: 0. CDR3 region: CAISEGLATDTQYF. The CDR3 DNA follows: TGTGCCATCAGTGAGGGACTAGCCACAGATACGCAGTATTTT.

The table lists this clonotype with a few counts. The chain uses TRBV7-2 and TRBJ2-3, with 13 bases identical to TRBD2. From germline, CDR1 is SGHTA and CDR2 FQGNSA. CDR3 length: 16 amino acids. V lost 3 bases to trimming and J lost 8 bases; unmatched junction nucleotides: 8. This CDR3 reads CASSFSPGLAGSTQYF. CDR3 bases: TGTGCCAGCAGCTTTAGTCCGGGACTAGCGGGATCTACGCAGTATTTT.

This clonotype was detected many times. The rearrangement joins TRBV20-1 to TRBJ2-7; 8 bases are shared with TRBD1. Germline V gene data show CDR1 as DFQATT and CDR2 as SNEGSKA (reference sequence). The CDR3 spans 14 residues. V lost 4 bases to trimming and J lost 6 bases; unmatched junction nucleotides: 11. CDR3 nucleotide sequence: TGCAGTGCTAAGAAGACAGGGGTAAACCTCGAGCAGTACTTC. Translating gives CSAKKTGVNLEQYF.

This chain uses TRBV5-8 with TRBJ1-5; TRBD1 is a possible D gene (6 bases). V lost 3 bases and J lost 0, with 19 bases in between. The V gene's germline CDR1 is SGHTS and CDR2 YDEGEE. This CDR3 is built from 18 residues. The CDR3: CASSWAKAGHFSNQPQHF. CDR3 in DNA: TGTGCCAGCAGCTGGGCGAAGGCGGGACACTTTAGCAATCAGCCCCAGCATTTT.

The chain combines TRBV6-1 with TRBJ1-1, with no clear D. Germline V lookup: CDR1 MNHNS, CDR2 SASEGT. Trimming took 8 bases from V and 1 from J, leaving 8 bases between them. The CDR3 covers 12 residues. CDR3 DNA: TGTGCCAGCTCGTGGGGGAACACTGAAGCTTTCTTT. This translates into CASSWGNTEAFF.

This clonotype was seen a handful of times. V usage is TRBV28 and J usage is TRBJ2-1; D might be TRBD2 (5 bases). Trimming took off 5 bases at V and 5 bases at J, with 19 bases between the two ends. Germline assignment: CDR1 MDHEN and CDR2 SYDVKM. The CDR3 is 16 residues long. As DNA, the CDR3 is TGTGCCAGCAGTGTCCTCCGAGGCCGAGGGCACAATGAGCAGTTCTTC. Amino acids: CASSVLRGRGHNEQFF.

At least ten counts were recorded for this clonotype. The chain joins TRBV6-9 to TRBJ2-7, with unresolved D. The CDR3 consists of 15 residues. The V gene's germline CDR1 is MNHGY and CDR2 SVAAGI. V lost 2 bases to trimming and J lost 2 bases, with 13 bases between them. CDR3 in DNA: TGTGCCAGCAGTTATATTGGACCAAGGGCCTACGAGCAGTACTTC. This codes for CASSYIGPRAYEQYF.

This clonotype has ten or more counts. This rearrangement joins TRBV7-9 to TRBJ1-1; D unresolved. Germline-derived CDR1 and CDR2 are SEHNR and FQNEAQ (reference sequence). Trimming pared 8 bases from V and 5 bases from J, leaving 15 bases between. The CDR3 extends over 13 amino acids. In DNA form, the CDR3 reads TGTGCCAGCCCACTAGGAGTGGAAACTGAAGCTTTCTTT. Amino acids: CASPLGVETEAFF.

This sequence joins TRBV7-2 and TRBJ2-2; D uncertain. Trimming took off 7 bases at V and 5 bases at J, with 11 bases between the two ends. CDR1 SGHTA and CDR2 FQGNSA come from the germline V gene. CDR3 size: 13 residues. CDR3 nucleotides: TGTGCCAGCAACCCAGTACGGACCGGGGAGCTGTTTTTT. Translation: CASNPVRTGELFF.

This clonotype was seen a few times. This chain connects TRBV7-3 to TRBJ2-5; TRBD2 might be the D (6 bases). Germline loops: CDR1 SGHTA, CDR2 FQGTGA. The CDR3 is made up of 14 amino acids. Trimming took 5 bases from V and 6 from J, leaving 16 bases between them. The DNA of the CDR3 is TGTGCCAGCAGCGAGGGCGGGGCTGTAAAGACCCAGTACTTC. This codes for CASSEGGAVKTQYF.

This clonotype was counted between two and nine times. The chain has TRBV29-1 and TRBJ2-2; perhaps TRBD1 as D (6 bases). Trimming shortened V by 7 bases and J by 6 bases, and 12 bases separated the two germline ends. CDR3 length: 12 residues. Germline V gene sequence: CDR1 SQVTM, CDR2 ANQGSEA. CDR3 loop: CSGRGQSGELFF. CDR3 nucleotides: TGCAGCGGGAGAGGACAGTCCGGGGAGCTGTTTTTT.

This clonotype was seen repeatedly, ten times or more. The chain recombines TRBV20-1 with TRBJ2-3; 7 bases fit TRBD2. This CDR3 is built from 18 residues. Unmatched junction bases numbered 17, after V lost 4 bases and J lost 1 base. Per the germline V gene, CDR1 is DFQATT and CDR2 is SNEGSKA (reference sequence). CDR3 in DNA: TGCAGTGCTACTCTAGATCCTCGGTTGGGGGGGGGCACAGATACGCAGTATTTT. This encodes CSATLDPRLGGGTDTQYF.

This clonotype showed up many times. This chain joins TRBV7-2 and TRBJ2-3, with 7 bases identical to TRBD2. In germline, CDR1 is SGHTA, CDR2 FQGNSA. CDR3 length equals 13 residues. V was clipped by 5 bases and J by 4 bases; unmatched bases: 3. The CDR3 spells CASSGGVSDTQYF. The DNA for the CDR3 is TGTGCCAGCAGCGGGGGGGTGTCAGATACGCAGTATTTT.